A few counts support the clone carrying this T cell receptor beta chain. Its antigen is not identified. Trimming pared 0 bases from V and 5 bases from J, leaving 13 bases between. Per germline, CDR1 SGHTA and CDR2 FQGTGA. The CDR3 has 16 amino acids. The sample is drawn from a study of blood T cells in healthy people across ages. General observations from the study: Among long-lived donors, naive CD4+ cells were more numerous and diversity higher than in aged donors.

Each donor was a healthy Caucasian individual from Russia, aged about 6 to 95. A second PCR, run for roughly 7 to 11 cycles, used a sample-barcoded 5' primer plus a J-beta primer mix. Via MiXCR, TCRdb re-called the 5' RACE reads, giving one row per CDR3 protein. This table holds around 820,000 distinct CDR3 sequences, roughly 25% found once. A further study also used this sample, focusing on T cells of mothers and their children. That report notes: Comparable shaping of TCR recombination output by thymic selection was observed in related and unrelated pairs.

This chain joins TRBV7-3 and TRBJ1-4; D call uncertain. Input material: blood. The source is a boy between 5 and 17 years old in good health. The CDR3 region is CASSLTGAGSNEKLFF. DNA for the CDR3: TGTGCCAGCAGCTTAACGGGCGCGGGATCGAATGAAAAACTGTTTTTT.